The next 8 T cell receptor beta chains were all read from a single sample in a study of T cells in Graves' hyperthyroidism and ophthalmopathy. Amplification of TCR beta CDR3 regions was performed using RNA transcripts as template. TCR CDR3 underwent first-round RT-PCR with the HTBI primer set. MiXCR, run by TCRdb on the multiplex PCR reads, gives a single entry per CDR3 protein. The sample includes fewer than 650,000 distinct CDR3 sequences, roughly 15% seen only once; the top ten take approximately 15%. Sequencing was carried out using blood. The receptors originated from a woman in her thirties or forties with Graves' hyperthyroidism.

This clonotype has ten or more counts. The chain recombines TRBV6-1 with TRBJ1-2, with a tentative D call TRBD1 (6 bases). Germline V lookup: CDR1 MNHNS, CDR2 SASEGT. V dropped 2 bases and J dropped 0 bases, with 13 bases sitting between them. There are 16 residues in the CDR3. DNA of the CDR3: TGTGCCAGCAGTGAAAGCACAGGGATAACTAACTATGGCTACACCTTC. This gives the protein CASSESTGITNYGYTF.

A few counts support this clonotype. This chain connects TRBV6-1 to TRBJ1-5; D is unclear. Between the trimmed V and J ends, which lost 1 base and 0 bases, there was a span of 10 bases. This CDR3 contains 16 residues. Germline V gene data show CDR1 as MNHNS and CDR2 as SASEGT. Here the CDR3 DNA reads TGTGCCAGCAGTGAAGTGGGGATCTTTAGCAATCAGCCCCAGCATTTT. Residues: CASSEVGIFSNQPQHF.

The chain combines TRBV20-1 with TRBJ2-7; tentatively, D is TRBD2 (6 bases). Germline assignment: CDR1 DFQATT and CDR2 SNEGSKA (reference sequence). V lost 6 bases, J lost 3 bases, and 18 bases lay in between. The CDR3 runs to 14 residues. The CDR3 spells CSATDGGAGYEQYF. The CDR3 nucleotides are TGCAGTGCCACCGACGGGGGAGCTGGCTACGAGCAGTACTTC.

This chain connects TRBV30 to TRBJ1-6; unclear D gene. Germline V CDR1 and CDR2: GTSNPN, SVGIG (reference sequence). This CDR3 has 14 amino acids. The V end was cut by 0 bases, the J end by 3 bases, with 6 bases between. CDR3 loop: CAWSVLNYNSPLHF. The CDR3 DNA is TGTGCCTGGAGTGTGCTAAACTATAATTCACCCCTCCACTTT.

Ten or more counts support this clonotype. This rearrangement joins TRBV10-3 to TRBJ1-1; 7 nucleotides match TRBD1. The CDR3 runs to 15 residues. J lost 1 base, V lost 3 bases, and 5 bases had no gene match. Germline values: CDR1 ENHRY, CDR2 SYGVKD. The CDR3 region is CAISESRDRNTEAFF. The CDR3 nucleotides are TGTGCCATCAGTGAAAGCAGGGACAGGAACACTGAAGCTTTCTTT.

This clonotype appeared a few times. In nucleotides, the CDR3 is TGCGCCAGCAGCTTCAGCACTAGCGGCTACGAGCAGTACTTC. As protein: CASSFSTSGYEQYF. The chain links TRBV5-1 to TRBJ2-7, with 8 nucleotides matching TRBD2. Trimming removed 2 bases from V and 3 bases from J; junction bases left unmatched: 4. CDR3 length equals 14 residues. Per germline, CDR1 SGHRS and CDR2 YFSETQ.

In its sample, this clonotype was seen a few times. The rearrangement joins TRBV20-1 to TRBJ2-7; TRBD2 matches 10 bases. The CDR3 is 16 amino acids. Germline V CDR1 and CDR2: DFQATT, SNEGSKA (reference sequence). The J segment lost 1 base and the V segment lost 2 bases, leaving 8 bases of the junction unmatched. CDR3 bases: TGCAGTGCTAGATCCTATACTAGCGGGATTTCCTACGAGCAGTACTTC. It specifies CSARSYTSGISYEQYF.

This clonotype was seen more than once but under ten times. This chain links TRBV28 with TRBJ1-3; D perhaps matches TRBD1 (5 bases). CDR1 MDHEN and CDR2 SYDVKM come from the germline V gene. CDR3 length equals 17 residues. V gave up 3 bases and J gave up 0 bases, with 15 bases separating them. CDR3 sequence (DNA): TGTGCCAGCAGTTTTTGGGGCCCCCGTTACTCTGGAAACACCATATATTTT. It yields the protein CASSFWGPRYSGNTIYF.